This T cell receptor beta chain was sequenced for a study of blood T cells in healthy people across ages. It was with a sample-barcoded 5' primer and a J-beta primer mix that a second PCR of roughly 6 to 12 cycles was run. One entry per CDR3 protein results from TCRdb running MiXCR on the 5' RACE reads. Of around 1,800,000 distinct CDR3 sequences in the sample, about two fifths were seen once. V gave up 5 bases and J gave up 8 bases, with 12 bases separating them. Looked up from germline, CDR1 is SGHTA and CDR2 is FQGNSA. The CDR3 is made up of 13 amino acids. Sequencing input: blood. The TCR was taken from a human donor in good health. J is TRBJ1-4 and V is TRBV7-2; no clear D gene. The CDR3, as DNA: TGTGCCAGCAGCCCCCAGTGGACGGAAAAACTGTTTTTT. Residues: CASSPQWTEKLFF.